This record looks at one T cell receptor (beta chain) sequence and its context. The data were taken from a study of cytomegalovirus exposure and HLA in healthy donors. V lost 4 bases, J lost 12 bases, and 5 bases stayed unmatched. Germline V gene sequence: CDR1 SEHNR, CDR2 FQNEAQ (reference sequence). This CDR3 region has 12 residues. The data were produced by immunoSEQ multiplex PCR, yet TCRdb's version contains in-frame clones alone and is incomplete. There are about 130,000 clones in the sample; about 87% occur only once, and less than 7% lies in the top ten. This chain connects TRBV7-9 to TRBJ2-1; 8 bases are shared with TRBD1. This TCR came from a woman aged 30 to 39 in good health and CMV-seropositive. Source material: PBMCs. The CDR3 sequence: CASSSGQGGQFF. The DNA of the CDR3 is TGTGCCAGCAGCTCAGGACAGGGCGGGCAGTTCTTC. The full variable domain, completed using reference TRBV7-9 and TRBJ2-1, is DTGVSQNPRHKITKRGQNVTFRCDPISEHNRLYWYRQTLGQGPEFLTYFQNEAQLEKSRLLSDRFSAERPKGSFSTLEIQRTEQGDSAMYLCASSSGQGGQFFGPGTRLTVL.